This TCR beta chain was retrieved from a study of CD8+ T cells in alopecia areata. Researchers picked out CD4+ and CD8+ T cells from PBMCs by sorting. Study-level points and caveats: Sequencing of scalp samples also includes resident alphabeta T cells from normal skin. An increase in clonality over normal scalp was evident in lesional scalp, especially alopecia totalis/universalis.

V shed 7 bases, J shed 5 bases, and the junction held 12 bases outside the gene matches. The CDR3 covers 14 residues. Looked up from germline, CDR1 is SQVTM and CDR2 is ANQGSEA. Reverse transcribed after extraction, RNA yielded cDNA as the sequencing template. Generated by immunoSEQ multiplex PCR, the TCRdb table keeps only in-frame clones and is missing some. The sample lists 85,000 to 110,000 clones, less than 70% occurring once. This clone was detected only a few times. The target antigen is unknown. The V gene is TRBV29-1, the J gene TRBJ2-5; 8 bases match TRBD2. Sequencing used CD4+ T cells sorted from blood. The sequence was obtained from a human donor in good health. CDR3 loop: CSGLSSGGAETQYF. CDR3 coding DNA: TGCAGCGGCTTGAGCTCCGGGGGGGCTGAGACCCAGTACTTC.